This T cell receptor (beta chain) was obtained from a study of molecular identifiers for immune sequencing clone quantification (dated by TCRdb to the late 2010s). Looking at the study overall: For a replicate experiment, RNA from around 20,000 or 100,000 naive CD8 T cells was divided into five aliquots, of which four were sequenced. This methods study used CD8 T cells to benchmark TCR RNA copy counting and molecular-identifier clustering-based TCR repertoire sequencing (MIDCIRS).

The germline V gene (reference sequence) sets CDR1 to DFQATT and CDR2 to SNEGSKA. V drops 0 bases and J drops 0 bases, leaving 9 bases in between. The CDR3, cysteine through phenylalanine, is 15 amino acids long. Only the CDR3 DNA is retained, 45 bases long and in frame from the first base. Naive CD8 T cell libraries were made from around 20,000 to 1,000,000 sorted cells using 10%, 30% or 50% of purified RNA. Naive CD8 T cells, defined as CD8+CD4-CCR7+CD45RA+, were FACS-sorted into RLT Plus buffer on a BD FACSAria II. To test detection sensitivity, Jurkat RNA equal to around 10 TCR copies was added to samples of 20,000-1,000,000 naive CD8 T cells. Enrichment of CD8 T cells was done with RosetteSep CD8+ T Cell Enrichment Cocktail plus Ficoll-Paque, and ACK red cell lysis came afterward. Libraries were constructed by PCR. Sequenced using a NextSeq 500. Preparation of bulk TCR libraries followed a previously described approach, with the TCR primers listed in Table S5. Total RNA was purified with the Qiagen AllPrep DNA/RNA kit. Before analysis, reads from multiple sequencing runs of the same library were pooled. In the paper's pipeline: Reads were retained only if the reads had an exact TCR constant sequence, and the retained reads were trimmed to 150 nt and grouped according to their 12-nt molecular barcodes. Reads within each barcode group were sub-clustered using a 15% Levenshtein threshold, and quality-weighted consensus sequences were constructed for each RNA molecule. Non-functional sequences were removed, as were lower-count sequences one edit away from another. Barcode sub-clusters with fewer than 20% of the maximum read count were removed, based on fitting two negative binomial distributions. The public reads were reprocessed in TCRdb via fastp at Q25 and MiXCR, keeping in-frame beta chains. Rows matching on CDR3 protein sequence are summarized as one entry with the most common DNA and genes. These V and J calls derive from TCRdb rather than the authors' analysis. The sample profile shows over 90,000 distinct CDR3 sequences; 30% to 45% of them were found once. Jointly, the top ten make up 9% to 10% of the sample.

What the research found in general, with its limitations: The sizes of highly expanded clones could end up underestimated when identical TCR molecules share a barcode. Clones above 20 RNA copies held over 98% of molecules in CMV-specific effector cells but under 1% in naive cells. Even against a background of 850,000 to 1,000,000 naive CD8 T cells, spiked-in Jurkat TCR RNA amounting to a single cell's worth was reported to be detectable. When barcode sub-clustering was omitted, TCR diversity was inflated by chimeric consensus sequences, with chimeras reaching as high as 47%. Modeling indicated 2.5 to 3 TCR RNA copies recovered per cell, compared with about ten by digital PCR, which implies a capture efficiency of around 29%. The naive libraries included spiked-in Jurkat TCR RNA (fewer than 11 copies' worth), and this Jurkat TCR RNA is not part of the donor repertoire.

Notes on this clonotype: Its antigen remains undetermined. No much larger clone is present one base from it, and per-base qualities are unavailable.

The sequencing input was naive CD8+ T cells from blood, with Jurkat cell RNA spiked in. The cell subset or site label corresponds to: FACS-sorted CD8+CD4-CCR7+CD45RA+ naive T cells. Rearrangement joined TRBV20-1 to TRBJ1-5, and perhaps TRBD1 as D gene, on 6 matching bases. This clonotype originated in a human donor in good health. Some libraries in this study had Jurkat cell RNA spiked in. The sequenced DNA is TGCAGTGCTAGAGATCGGACAGCTAGCAATCAGCCCCAGCATTTT. Its coded protein is CSARDRTASNQPQHF.